These T cell receptor beta chains were read from a single sample in a study of blood T cell repertoires in COVID-19. TCRdb's copy holds only in-frame clones and misses some; the assay was immunoSEQ multiplex PCR. This table has 230,000 or so clones, about 80% appearing once. Sequencing was carried out using PBMCs or T cells enriched from blood (not recorded which). These receptor sequences come from a middle-aged man who had recovered from COVID-19. The CDR3 runs from the conserved cysteine through the conserved F or W. Each record gives: clone size, V gene, D gene, J gene, CDR3 protein, CDR3 DNA. D genes are given only for firm matches. Expanded clones are given a class, and other clones once, few, many or no size at all.

size: -; V: TRBV30; D: TRBD1; J: TRBJ1-5; CDR3: CAWSGTGNQPQHF; DNA: TGTGCCTGGAGTGGGACAGGGAATCAGCCCCAGCATTTT
size: -; V: TRBV9; D: -; J: TRBJ2-3; CDR3: CATSQTPGTPGLTDTQYF; DNA: TGTGCCACCAGCCAGACTCCCGGAACGCCAGGGCTCACAGATACGCAGTATTTT
size: -; V: TRBV11-2; D: TRBD1; J: TRBJ2-7; CDR3: CASSRTGTGSYEQYF; DNA: TGTGCCAGCAGCAGGACCGGGACAGGGAGTTACGAGCAGTACTTC
size: -; V: TRBV5-5; D: -; J: TRBJ2-1; CDR3: CASSLYSSSYNEQFF; DNA: TGTGCCAGCAGCTTGTACAGTAGCTCCTACAATGAGCAGTTCTTC
size: -; V: TRBV5-1; D: TRBD1; J: TRBJ2-2; CDR3: CASSPSGTGFTGELFF; DNA: TGCGCCAGCAGCCCCAGTGGGACAGGGTTCACCGGGGAGCTGTTTTTT
size: -; V: TRBV4-3; D: -; J: TRBJ1-6; CDR3: CASSQEPSSYNSPLHF; DNA: TGCGCCAGCAGCCAAGAGCCGAGCTCCTATAATTCACCCCTCCACTTT
size: -; V: TRBV5-1; D: TRBD1; J: TRBJ1-1; CDR3: CASSWTQGANTEAFF; DNA: TGCGCCAGCAGCTGGACACAGGGGGCGAACACTGAAGCTTTCTTT
size: -; V: TRBV6-5; D: -; J: TRBJ1-6; CDR3: CASSYRGSPLHF; DNA: TGTGCCAGCAGTTACAGGGGCTCACCCCTCCACTTT
size: -; V: TRBV5-6; D: -; J: TRBJ2-1; CDR3: CASSLKTASYNEQFF; DNA: TGTGCCAGCAGCTTGAAGACAGCTTCATACAATGAGCAGTTCTTC
size: -; V: TRBV10-2; D: -; J: TRBJ1-4; CDR3: CASSPPGTNEKLFF; DNA: TGCGCCAGCAGCCCCCCAGGGACTAATGAAAAACTGTTTTTT
size: -; V: TRBV5-1; D: TRBD1; J: TRBJ2-1; CDR3: CASSTTGTSYNEQFF; DNA: TGCGCCAGCAGCACGACAGGGACGTCCTACAATGAGCAGTTCTTC
size: -; V: TRBV6-2/TRBV6-3; D: -; J: TRBJ1-3; CDR3: CASSSDRSPGNTIYF; DNA: TGTGCCAGCAGCTCTGACAGGTCTCCTGGAAACACCATATATTTT
size: -; V: TRBV4-1; D: -; J: TRBJ2-6; CDR3: CASSQDWPLGRLSSGANVLTF; DNA: TGCGCCAGCAGCCAAGATTGGCCCTTGGGCAGGCTAAGCTCTGGGGCCAACGTCCTGACTTTC
size: -; V: TRBV3-1/TRBV3-2; D: TRBD1; J: TRBJ1-2; CDR3: CASSQRVGQGLAYTF; DNA: TGTGCCAGCAGCCAGCGTGTGGGACAGGGTTTAGCCTACACCTTC
size: -; V: TRBV11-2; D: -; J: TRBJ2-3; CDR3: CASSRERVGNTQYF; DNA: TGTGCCAGCAGCCGAGAAAGGGTCGGGAATACGCAGTATTTT
size: -; V: TRBV19; D: -; J: TRBJ2-7; CDR3: CASSIGGDSFSYEQYF; DNA: TGTGCCAGTAGTATCGGGGGGGACAGTTTTTCCTACGAGCAGTACTTC
size: few; V: TRBV6-1; D: -; J: TRBJ1-1; CDR3: CASSEVSAEAFF; DNA: TGTGCCAGCAGTGAGGTCAGCGCTGAAGCTTTCTTT
size: -; V: TRBV2; D: TRBD2; J: TRBJ2-2; CDR3: CASSEISGGAGELFF; DNA: TGTGCCAGCAGCGAGATAAGCGGGGGGGCCGGGGAGCTGTTTTTT
size: -; V: TRBV11-2; D: TRBD1; J: TRBJ2-7; CDR3: CASSIDRGPYEQYF; DNA: TGTGCCAGCAGCATAGACAGGGGACCCTACGAGCAGTACTTC
size: once; V: TRBV19; D: -; J: TRBJ1-1; CDR3: CASSMIGLSEAFF; DNA: TGTGCCAGTAGTATGATTGGACTCTCTGAAGCTTTCTTT
size: -; V: TRBV6-1; D: -; J: TRBJ2-3; CDR3: CASSDGPTDTQYF; DNA: TGTGCCAGCAGTGATGGGCCTACAGATACGCAGTATTTT
size: -; V: TRBV6-1; D: -; J: TRBJ1-4; CDR3: CASSEEQGWREKLFF; DNA: TGTGCCAGCAGTGAGGAACAGGGTTGGCGGGAAAAACTGTTTTTT
size: -; V: TRBV6-5; D: TRBD1; J: TRBJ1-6; CDR3: CASRPPTGANSPLHF; DNA: TGTGCCAGCAGACCTCCGACAGGGGCTAATTCACCCCTCCACTTT
size: once; V: TRBV29-1; D: TRBD2; J: TRBJ2-2; CDR3: CSVGLSGGLNTGELFF; DNA: TGCAGCGTCGGACTTAGCGGGGGCCTGAACACCGGGGAGCTGTTTTTT
size: few; V: TRBV5-1; D: TRBD1; J: TRBJ1-1; CDR3: CASWPGQGQGEAFF; DNA: TGCGCCAGCTGGCCGGGACAGGGTCAGGGTGAAGCTTTCTTT
size: -; V: TRBV5-1; D: TRBD1; J: TRBJ2-3; CDR3: CASSIQTGGPVDTQYF; DNA: TGCGCCAGCAGCATACAGACAGGGGGACCGGTGGATACGCAGTATTTT
size: -; V: TRBV6-2/TRBV6-3; D: -; J: TRBJ2-3; CDR3: CASSSTREGTDTQYF; DNA: TGTGCCAGCAGTTCGACTAGGGAAGGCACAGATACGCAGTATTTT
size: -; V: TRBV5-1; D: TRBD1; J: TRBJ2-3; CDR3: CASSLATGGQTDTQYF; DNA: TGCGCCAGCAGCTTGGCTACAGGGGGTCAGACAGATACGCAGTATTTT